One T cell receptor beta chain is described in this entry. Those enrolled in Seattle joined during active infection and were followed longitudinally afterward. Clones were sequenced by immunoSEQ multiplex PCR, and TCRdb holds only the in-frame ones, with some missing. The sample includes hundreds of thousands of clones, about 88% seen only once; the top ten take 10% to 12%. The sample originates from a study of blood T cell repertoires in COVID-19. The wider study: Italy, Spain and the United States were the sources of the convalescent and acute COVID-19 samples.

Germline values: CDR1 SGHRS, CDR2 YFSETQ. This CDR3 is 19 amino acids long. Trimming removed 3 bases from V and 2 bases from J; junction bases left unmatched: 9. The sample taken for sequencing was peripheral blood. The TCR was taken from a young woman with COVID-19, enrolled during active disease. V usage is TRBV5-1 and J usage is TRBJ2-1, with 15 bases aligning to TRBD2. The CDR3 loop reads CASSSPGLAGGWAYNEQFF. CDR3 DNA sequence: TGCGCCAGCAGCTCACCGGGACTAGCGGGAGGCTGGGCCTACAATGAGCAGTTCTTC.